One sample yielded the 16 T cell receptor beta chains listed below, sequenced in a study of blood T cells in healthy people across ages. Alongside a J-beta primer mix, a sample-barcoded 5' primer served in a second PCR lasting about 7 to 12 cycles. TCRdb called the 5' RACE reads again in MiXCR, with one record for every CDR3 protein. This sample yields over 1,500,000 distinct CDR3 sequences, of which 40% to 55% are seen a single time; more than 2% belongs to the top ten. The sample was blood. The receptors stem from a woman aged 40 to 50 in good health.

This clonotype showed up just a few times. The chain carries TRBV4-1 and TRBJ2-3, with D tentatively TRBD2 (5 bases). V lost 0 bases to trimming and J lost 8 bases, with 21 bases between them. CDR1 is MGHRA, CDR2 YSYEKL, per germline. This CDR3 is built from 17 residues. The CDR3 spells CASSQDDTGWERATQYF. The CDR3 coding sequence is TGCGCCAGCAGCCAAGACGACACGGGGTGGGAACGGGCTACGCAGTATTTT.

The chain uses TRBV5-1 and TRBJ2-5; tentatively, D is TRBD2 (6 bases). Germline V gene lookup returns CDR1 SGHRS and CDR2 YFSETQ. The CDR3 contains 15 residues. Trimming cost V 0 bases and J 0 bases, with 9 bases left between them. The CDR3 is CASSLVRGNQETQYF. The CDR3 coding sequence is TGCGCCAGCAGCTTGGTTCGGGGGAACCAAGAGACCCAGTACTTC.

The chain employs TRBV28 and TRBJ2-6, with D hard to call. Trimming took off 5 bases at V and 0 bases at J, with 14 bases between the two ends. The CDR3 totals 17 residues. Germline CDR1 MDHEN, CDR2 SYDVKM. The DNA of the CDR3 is TGTGCCAGCAGTCTGCGGCGCTTCAGCTCTGGGGCCAACGTCCTGACTTTC. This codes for CASSLRRFSSGANVLTF. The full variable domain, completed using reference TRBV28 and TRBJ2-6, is DVKVTQSSRYLVKRTGEKVFLECVQDMDHENMFWYRQDPGLGLRLIYFSYDVKMKEKGDIPEGYSVSREKKERFSLILESASTNQTSMYLCASSLRRFSSGANVLTFGAGSRLTVL.

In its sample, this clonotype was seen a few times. The CDR3 sequence is CASSTDRGRSHEQYF. CDR3 bases: TGTGCCAGCAGCACAGACAGGGGGCGTTCCCACGAGCAGTACTTC. The chain combines TRBV7-9 with TRBJ2-4, with 10 positions matching TRBD1. The J call may be incorrect, as the DNA end agrees better with TRBJ2-7. The CDR3 runs 15 residues. The germline V gene encodes CDR1 SEHNR and CDR2 FQNEAQ (reference sequence).

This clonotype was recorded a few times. For the CDR3, the DNA is TGTGCCAGCAGTTTATTATCACAGGGGGGGTCAAATCAGCCCCAGCATTTT. Protein sequence: CASSLLSQGGSNQPQHF. The J gene is TRBJ1-5, the V gene TRBV27; TRBD1 matches 8 bases. Germline-derived CDR1 and CDR2 are MNHEY and SMNVEV (reference sequence). V trimming: 1 base; J trimming: 4 bases; junction bases outside the gene matches: 9. The CDR3 has 17 residues.

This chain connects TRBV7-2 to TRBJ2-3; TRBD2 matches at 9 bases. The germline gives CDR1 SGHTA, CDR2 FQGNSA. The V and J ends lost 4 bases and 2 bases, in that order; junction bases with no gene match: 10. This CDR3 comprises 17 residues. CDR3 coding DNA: TGTGCCAGCAGCTCCGACGGGACTAGCAGGATCACAGATACGCAGTATTTT. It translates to CASSSDGTSRITDTQYF. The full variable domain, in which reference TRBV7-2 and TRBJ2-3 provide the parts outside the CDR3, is GAGVSQSPSNKVTEKGKDVELRCDPISGHTALYWYRQSLGQGLEFLIYFQGNSAPDKSGLPSDRFSAERTGGSVSTLTIQRTQQEDSAVYLCASSSDGTSRITDTQYFGPGTRLTVL.

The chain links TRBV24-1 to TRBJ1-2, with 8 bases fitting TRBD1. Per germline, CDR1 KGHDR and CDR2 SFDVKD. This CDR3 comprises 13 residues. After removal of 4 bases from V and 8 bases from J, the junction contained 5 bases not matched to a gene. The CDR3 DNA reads TGTGCCACCAGTGAATCCGGGACAGGAGGCTACACCTTC. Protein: CATSESGTGGYTF.

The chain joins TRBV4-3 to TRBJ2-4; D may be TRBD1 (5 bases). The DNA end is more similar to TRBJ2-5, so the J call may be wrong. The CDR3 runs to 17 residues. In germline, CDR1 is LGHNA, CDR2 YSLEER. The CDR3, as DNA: TGCGCCAGCAGCCAAGATTCCCCCCCGCAGGGCAGGGAGACCCAGTACTTC. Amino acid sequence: CASSQDSPPQGRETQYF.

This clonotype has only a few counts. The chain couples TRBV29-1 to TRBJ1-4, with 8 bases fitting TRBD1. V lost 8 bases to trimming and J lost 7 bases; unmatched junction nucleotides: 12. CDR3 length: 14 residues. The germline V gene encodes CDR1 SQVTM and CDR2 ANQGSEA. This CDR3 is CSPLDRVYSEKLFF. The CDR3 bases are TGCAGCCCCCTGGACAGGGTCTATTCTGAAAAACTGTTTTTT.

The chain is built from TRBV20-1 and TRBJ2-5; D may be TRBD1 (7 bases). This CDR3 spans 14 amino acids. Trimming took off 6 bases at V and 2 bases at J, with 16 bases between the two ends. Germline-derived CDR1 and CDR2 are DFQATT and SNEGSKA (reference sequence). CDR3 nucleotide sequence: TGCAGTGCCCCGGTGCCAGGGGGGCAAGAGACCCAGTACTTC. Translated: CSAPVPGGQETQYF.

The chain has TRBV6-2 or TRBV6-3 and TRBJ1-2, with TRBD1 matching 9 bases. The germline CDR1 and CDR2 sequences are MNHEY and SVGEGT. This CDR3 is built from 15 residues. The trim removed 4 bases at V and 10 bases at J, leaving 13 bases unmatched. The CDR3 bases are TGTGCCAGCAGTTCGACCGGGACAGGGACTAATGTCTACACCTTC. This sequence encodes CASSSTGTGTNVYTF.

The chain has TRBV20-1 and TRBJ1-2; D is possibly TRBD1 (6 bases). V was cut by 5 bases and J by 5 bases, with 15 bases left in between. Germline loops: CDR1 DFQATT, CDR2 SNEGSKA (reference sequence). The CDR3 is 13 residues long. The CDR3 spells CSAEQGIWYGYTF. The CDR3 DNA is TGCAGTGCTGAACAGGGTATATGGTATGGCTACACCTTC.

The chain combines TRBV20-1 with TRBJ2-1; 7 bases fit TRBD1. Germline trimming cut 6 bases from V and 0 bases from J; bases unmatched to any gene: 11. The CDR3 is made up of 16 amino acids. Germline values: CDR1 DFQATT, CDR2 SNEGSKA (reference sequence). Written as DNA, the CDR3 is TGCAGTGCCCGGGACAGCCGCCGGGGCTCCTACAATGAGCAGTTCTTC. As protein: CSARDSRRGSYNEQFF.

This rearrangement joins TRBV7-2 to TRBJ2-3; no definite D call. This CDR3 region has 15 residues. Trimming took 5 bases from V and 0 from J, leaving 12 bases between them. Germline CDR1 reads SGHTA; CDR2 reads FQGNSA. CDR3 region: CASSLGYSSTDTQYF. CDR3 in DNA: TGTGCCAGCAGCCTAGGTTACTCCAGCACAGATACGCAGTATTTT.

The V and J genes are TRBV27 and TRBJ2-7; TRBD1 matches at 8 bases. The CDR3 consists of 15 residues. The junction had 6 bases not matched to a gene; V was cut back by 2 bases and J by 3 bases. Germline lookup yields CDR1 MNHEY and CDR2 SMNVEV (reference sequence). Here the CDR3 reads CASSLIGTGNYEQYF. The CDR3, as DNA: TGTGCCAGCAGTTTAATAGGGACAGGAAACTACGAGCAGTACTTC.

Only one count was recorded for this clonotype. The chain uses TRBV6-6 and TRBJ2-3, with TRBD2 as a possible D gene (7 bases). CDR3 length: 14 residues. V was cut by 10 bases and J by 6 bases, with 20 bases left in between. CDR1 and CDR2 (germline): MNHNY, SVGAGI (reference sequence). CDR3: CATKGGKERDTQYF. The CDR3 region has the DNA TGTGCCACCAAGGGGGGGAAGGAACGGGATACGCAGTATTTT.